The present TCR beta chain was sequenced within a study of OX40 agonist ivuxolimab in advanced cancers. Some background on the complete study: Ivuxolimab was an agonistic, fully human IgG2 monoclonal antibody directed against OX40 (CD134), a costimulatory receptor. Intravenous ivuxolimab was administered to patients every 2 weeks at six dose levels: 0.01, 0.1, 0.3, 1.5, 3 and 10 mg/kg. Among the roughly 50 dose-escalation patients, about 19 had hepatocellular carcinoma, roughly 15 melanoma, 9 renal cell carcinoma and 9 head and neck cancer. In the dose-escalation cohort, 82.7% of patients were male, and the mean age was around 60 years, with a range of about 23 to 90. Prior anti-PD-1, anti-PD-L1 or anti-CTLA-4 therapy was permitted, and 30% to 50% of dose-escalation patients had received checkpoint inhibitors. Partial responses were achieved by three dose-escalation patients, of whom one had hepatocellular carcinoma and two had cutaneous melanoma. Peripheral TCRbeta sequencing was intended to test whether TCR sequence diversity was altered and clonal T-cell expansion was caused by ivuxolimab. The monotherapy dose-escalation portion (N ≈ 56 patients) of the phase I ivuxolimab trial is reported in the paper. The research as a whole found: After ivuxolimab, expanded clones were on average more numerous among CD8+ T cells than among CD4+ T cells. In partial responders in the 0.1-3.0 mg/kg groups, normalized peripheral clonal expansion was found to be among the lowest, especially among CD8+ T cells. Low levels of normalized T-cell clonal expansion were also shown by some nonresponding patients. Which antigens the clonally expanded peripheral T cells were specific for was not determined. At doses of 0.1 to 3.0 mg/kg, clonal expansion of both CD4+ and CD8+ blood T cells was observed from baseline to week 6.

With respect to this clone: Its binding antigen is unknown. There are no base qualities to consult, and no much larger clone falls within one base.

Patients with autoimmune disease history or receiving systemic immunosuppression were excluded from the trial. Peripheral blood for TCR sequencing was collected from all dose cohorts at baseline, on cycle 4 day 1, and on cycle 7 day 1. The samples were drawn from a first-in-human, open-label, multicenter phase I dose-escalation trial of ivuxolimab. The trial enrolled adults with locally advanced or metastatic head and neck squamous cell, hepatocellular, melanoma or renal cell carcinoma. CD4+ and CD8+ T cells were sorted separately from peripheral blood before TCR sequencing. CDR1 and CDR2 (SGHDN, FVKESK) derive from the germline V gene. V is cut by 2 bases and J by 3 bases, and the space between the germline ends is 7 bases. The CDR3 numbers 13 residues from cysteine through phenylalanine. Just the 39-base CDR3 DNA is kept, in frame starting at base 1. To sequence the TCRbeta CDR3 region, genomic DNA was isolated from the sorted cells. TCRbeta CDR3 regions were sequenced using the immunoSEQ Assay. Here the immuneACCESS table is served through TCRdb, limited to in-frame sequences with V and J called. Missing clones are a known gap in these copies; in checked studies unresolved V genes cover under half, and the rest lacks a known reason. Here the sample has tens of thousands of clones; less than 90% occur a single time. Together, the top ten hold around 0.8% of the sample.

The material was CD4+ or CD8+ T cells sorted from blood, obtained in a trial of the OX40 agonist ivuxolimab. This chain joins TRBV14 to TRBJ1-1; confidence is insufficient to name the D gene. The clonotype comes from an adult with an advanced solid tumor such as melanoma, head and neck, liver or kidney cancer. The DNA is as follows: TGTGCCAGCAGCCAACAGGTAGACACTGAAGCTTTCTTT. Its translation reads: CASSQQVDTEAFF.